These 9 T cell receptor beta chains were all obtained from the same sample, sequenced in a study of shared clonotypes between healthy human individuals. TCRdb's copy holds only in-frame clones and misses some; the assay was immunoSEQ multiplex PCR. The sample has approximately 2.3 million clones, over 90% seen once. Material: naive CD4+ T cells from PBMCs. Regarding subset: CD45RA+ positively selected. The receptors come from a man younger than 35 in good health. Some clones in this sample may be carry-over from other donors' samples.

About this clone: This specimen includes other DNA sequences encoding the same CDR3. The chain couples TRBV28 to TRBJ2-7, with D unclear. This CDR3 contains 12 residues. V was pared by 6 bases and J by 4 bases, with 10 bases between. In germline, CDR1 is MDHEN, CDR2 SYDVKM. CDR3 protein: CASSLNGYEQYF. CDR3 sequence (DNA): TGTGCCAGCAGCTTAAACGGGTACGAGCAGTACTTC. Full variable domain (missing parts from reference TRBV28 and TRBJ2-7): DVKVTQSSRYLVKRTGEKVFLECVQDMDHENMFWYRQDPGLGLRLIYFSYDVKMKEKGDIPEGYSVSREKKERFSLILESASTNQTSMYLCASSLNGYEQYFGPGTRLTVT.

This sequence joins TRBV7-2 and TRBJ1-4; D gene unclear. V was trimmed by 2 bases and J by 4 bases, leaving 8 bases between them. CDR1 is SGHTA, CDR2 FQGNSA, per germline. This CDR3 is built from 14 residues. Written as DNA, the CDR3 is TGTGCCAGCAGCTTAATGGGTGTTAATGAAAAACTGTTTTTT. Its protein is CASSLMGVNEKLFF.

Concerning this clone itself: This CDR3 is also generated by other DNA sequences in the sample. The chain is built from TRBV28 and TRBJ2-2; TRBD2 agrees at 11 bases. This CDR3 has 14 residues. The junction had 0 bases not matched to a gene; V was cut back by 6 bases and J by 3 bases. CDR1 and CDR2 from the germline V gene are MDHEN and SYDVKM. DNA of the CDR3: TGTGCCAGCAGACTAGCGGGAGACACCGGGGAGCTGTTTTTT. Protein: CASRLAGDTGELFF.

The chain combines TRBV11-3 with TRBJ2-1; 13 bases line up with TRBD2. The V gene's germline CDR1 is SGHNT and CDR2 YENEEA. The junction had 4 bases not matched to a gene; V was cut back by 5 bases and J by 6 bases. The CDR3 is made up of 15 amino acids. Here the CDR3 DNA reads TGTGCCAGCAGCCACACTAGCGGGAGGGCCAATGAGCAGTTCTTC. This codes for CASSHTSGRANEQFF.

On this clone: Other DNA sequences within the sample encode an identical CDR3. The chain employs TRBV5-1 and TRBJ2-2, with TRBD1 as a possible D gene (6 bases). Germline CDR1 reads SGHRS; CDR2 reads YFSETQ. This CDR3 is built from 16 residues. Trimming shortened V by 2 bases and J by 0 bases, and 11 bases separated the two germline ends. CDR3 loop: CASSLAGTPNTGELFF. The CDR3 DNA sequence: TGCGCCAGCAGCTTAGCCGGGACACCGAACACCGGGGAGCTGTTTTTT. The whole variable domain, filled in from reference TRBV5-1 and TRBJ2-2, reads KAGVTQTPRYLIKTRGQQVTLSCSPISGHRSVSWYQQTPGQGLQFLFEYFSETQRNKGNFPGRFSGRQFSNSRSEMNVSTLELGDSALYLCASSLAGTPNTGELFFGEGSRLTVL.

The chain employs TRBV10-1 and TRBJ2-7; D is perhaps TRBD1 (5 bases). The germline gives CDR1 WNHNN, CDR2 SYGVQD (reference sequence). This CDR3 contains 12 residues. V was trimmed by 4 bases and J by 9 bases, leaving 13 bases between them. DNA of the CDR3: TGCGCCAGCAGTGTGGGCAGGGCACCGCAGTACTTC. It encodes CASSVGRAPQYF.

CDR3 sequence reads: CASSVGLAGVVAEQYF. For the CDR3, the DNA is TGTGCCAGCAGCGTAGGACTAGCGGGAGTAGTTGCCGAGCAGTACTTC. The chain has TRBV9 and TRBJ2-7, with 12 positions matching TRBD2. CDR3 length equals 16 residues. Germline-derived CDR1 and CDR2 are SGDLS and YYNGEE. The ends lost 0 bases at V and 6 bases at J; junction bases unmatched: 7.

V gene TRBV28 combines with J gene TRBJ2-3; no clear D. Germline CDR1 and CDR2: MDHEN and SYDVKM. The CDR3 loop spans 12 amino acids. V was pared by 4 bases and J by 7 bases, with 9 bases between. The CDR3 nucleotides read TGTGCCAGCAGTTCGGGTCCGAATACGCAGTATTTT. This translates into CASSSGPNTQYF.

The chain has TRBV7-3 and TRBJ2-3, with D perhaps being TRBD1 or TRBD2 (5 bases each). Germline lookup yields CDR1 SGHTA and CDR2 FQGTGA. V lost 3 bases and J 8 bases, leaving 18 bases between the germline ends. This CDR3 comprises 15 residues. The CDR3 region has the DNA TGTGCCAGCAGCTTCACGCCGGGACCAGGAGGTACGCAGTATTTT. This codes for CASSFTPGPGGTQYF.